These T cell receptor beta chains were read from a single sample in a study of siplizumab effects on memory and regulatory T cells. Generated by immunoSEQ multiplex PCR, the TCRdb table keeps only in-frame clones and is missing some. The sample shows approximately 100,000 clones, approximately 90% of them seen only once. The sample comprised Tregs sorted from blood. Receptor source: a human donor in good health. Both conserved end residues are part of each CDR3. A D gene is named only where the DNA matches it firmly. A row's size may be missing; if present it is once, few, many or a size class.

clone size: .; V gene: TRBV5-1; D gene: .; J gene: TRBJ2-3; CDR3 protein: CASSLAVAVWADTQYF; CDR3 DNA: TGCGCCAGCAGCTTGGCTGTGGCCGTTTGGGCAGATACGCAGTATTTT
clone size: .; V gene: TRBV6-5; D gene: .; J gene: TRBJ2-2; CDR3 protein: CASEFGTDNTGELFF; CDR3 DNA: TGTGCCAGCGAATTCGGGACCGACAACACCGGGGAGCTGTTTTTT
clone size: .; V gene: TRBV11-3; D gene: .; J gene: TRBJ2-3; CDR3 protein: CASSLGTTDTQYF; CDR3 DNA: TGTGCCAGCAGCTTAGGGACCACAGATACGCAGTATTTT
clone size: .; V gene: TRBV28; D gene: .; J gene: TRBJ1-2; CDR3 protein: CASRSSGNGYTF; CDR3 DNA: TGTGCCAGCAGAAGCAGTGGAAATGGCTACACCTTC
clone size: once; V gene: TRBV6-6; D gene: .; J gene: TRBJ1-2; CDR3 protein: CASSLEVRTYGYTF; CDR3 DNA: TGTGCCAGCAGTCTGGAGGTCAGGACCTATGGCTACACCTTC
clone size: .; V gene: TRBV5-1; D gene: .; J gene: TRBJ2-1; CDR3 protein: CASSLGGVSYNEQFF; CDR3 DNA: TGCGCCAGCAGCTTGGGTGGGGTATCCTACAATGAGCAGTTCTTC
clone size: .; V gene: TRBV18; D gene: TRBD2; J gene: TRBJ2-3; CDR3 protein: CASSSGLAGVGTDTQYF; CDR3 DNA: TGTGCCAGCTCATCCGGACTTGCGGGAGTGGGCACAGATACGCAGTATTTT
clone size: few; V gene: TRBV7-9; D gene: .; J gene: TRBJ1-2; CDR3 protein: CASSLGLGQRSYGYTF; CDR3 DNA: TGTGCCAGCAGCTTAGGGTTAGGGCAGAGATCCTATGGCTACACCTTC
clone size: .; V gene: TRBV29-1; D gene: .; J gene: TRBJ2-2; CDR3 protein: CSVSSGTNTGELFF; CDR3 DNA: TGCAGCGTTTCGAGCGGCACAAACACCGGGGAGCTGTTTTTT
clone size: .; V gene: TRBV19; D gene: .; J gene: TRBJ2-7; CDR3 protein: CASSPSFTGTNEQYF; CDR3 DNA: TGTGCCAGTAGTCCATCTTTTACAGGTACCAATGAGCAGTACTTC
clone size: .; V gene: TRBV11-1; D gene: TRBD1; J gene: TRBJ1-2; CDR3 protein: CASSLSDRGPNYGYTF; CDR3 DNA: TGTGCCAGCAGCTTAAGTGACAGGGGACCTAACTATGGCTACACCTTC
clone size: once; V gene: TRBV6-6; D gene: .; J gene: TRBJ1-1; CDR3 protein: CASSPQGAEAFF; CDR3 DNA: TGTGCCAGCAGTCCCCAGGGTGCTGAAGCTTTCTTT
clone size: .; V gene: TRBV29-1; D gene: .; J gene: TRBJ2-5; CDR3 protein: CSAPHGWGIGEETQYF; CDR3 DNA: TGCAGCGCCCCCCACGGGTGGGGGATAGGGGAAGAGACCCAGTACTTC
clone size: .; V gene: TRBV19; D gene: .; J gene: TRBJ2-5; CDR3 protein: CASRSGGQETQYF; CDR3 DNA: TGTGCCAGTCGCAGCGGAGGGCAAGAGACCCAGTACTTC
clone size: .; V gene: TRBV21-1; D gene: .; J gene: TRBJ2-7; CDR3 protein: CASSKAPCPGLAGQPYEQYF; CDR3 DNA: TGTGCCAGCAGCAAAGCCCCATGCCCAGGACTAGCGGGCCAGCCCTACGAGCAGTACTTC
clone size: .; V gene: TRBV5-5; D gene: TRBD1; J gene: TRBJ1-4; CDR3 protein: CASSLGYRTGTGKLFF; CDR3 DNA: TGTGCCAGCAGCTTGGGTTACCGGACAGGGACAGGAAAACTGTTTTTT
clone size: .; V gene: TRBV7-2; D gene: .; J gene: TRBJ1-2; CDR3 protein: CASSLVWAGDPPTEGYTF; CDR3 DNA: TGTGCCAGCAGCTTAGTGTGGGCAGGGGACCCCCCTACGGAGGGCTACACCTTC
clone size: .; V gene: TRBV7-9; D gene: TRBD1; J gene: TRBJ2-7; CDR3 protein: CASRSGTGAYEQYF; CDR3 DNA: TGTGCCAGCAGAAGTGGGACAGGGGCCTACGAGCAGTACTTC
clone size: .; V gene: TRBV11-3; D gene: TRBD2; J gene: TRBJ2-1; CDR3 protein: CASSRGSGRAANEQFF; CDR3 DNA: TGTGCCAGCAGCCGTGGTAGCGGGAGGGCGGCAAATGAGCAGTTCTTC
clone size: .; V gene: TRBV4-1; D gene: .; J gene: TRBJ1-2; CDR3 protein: CASSPSGSGIRGGYTF; CDR3 DNA: TGCGCCAGCAGCCCCAGCGGTTCTGGGATAAGGGGTGGCTACACCTTC